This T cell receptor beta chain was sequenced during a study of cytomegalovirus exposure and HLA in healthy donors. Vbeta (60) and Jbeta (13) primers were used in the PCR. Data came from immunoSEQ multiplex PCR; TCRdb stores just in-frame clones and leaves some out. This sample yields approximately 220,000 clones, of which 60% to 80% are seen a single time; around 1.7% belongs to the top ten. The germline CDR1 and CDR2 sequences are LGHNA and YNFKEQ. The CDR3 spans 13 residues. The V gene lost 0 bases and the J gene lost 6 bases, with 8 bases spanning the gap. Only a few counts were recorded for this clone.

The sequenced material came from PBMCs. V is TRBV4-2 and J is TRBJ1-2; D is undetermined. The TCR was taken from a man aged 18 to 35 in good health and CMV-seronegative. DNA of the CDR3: TGTGCCAGCAGCCAAGATCAGGAGGATGGCTACACCTTC. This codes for CASSQDQEDGYTF.